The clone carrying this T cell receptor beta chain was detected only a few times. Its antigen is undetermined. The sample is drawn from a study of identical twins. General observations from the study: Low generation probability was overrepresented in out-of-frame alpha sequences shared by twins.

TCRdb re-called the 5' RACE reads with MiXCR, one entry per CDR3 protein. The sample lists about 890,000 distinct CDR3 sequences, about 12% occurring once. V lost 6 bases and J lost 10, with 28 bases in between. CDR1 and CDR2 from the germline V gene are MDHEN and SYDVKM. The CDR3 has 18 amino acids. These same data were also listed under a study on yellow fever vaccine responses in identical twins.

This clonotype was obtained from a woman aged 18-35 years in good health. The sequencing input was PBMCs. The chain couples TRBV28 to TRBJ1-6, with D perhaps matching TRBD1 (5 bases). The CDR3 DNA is TGTGCCAGCAGACCTTACCACTTCGGGGGTTTGGCTAGCTCACCCCTCCACTTT. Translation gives CASRPYHFGGLASSPLHF.